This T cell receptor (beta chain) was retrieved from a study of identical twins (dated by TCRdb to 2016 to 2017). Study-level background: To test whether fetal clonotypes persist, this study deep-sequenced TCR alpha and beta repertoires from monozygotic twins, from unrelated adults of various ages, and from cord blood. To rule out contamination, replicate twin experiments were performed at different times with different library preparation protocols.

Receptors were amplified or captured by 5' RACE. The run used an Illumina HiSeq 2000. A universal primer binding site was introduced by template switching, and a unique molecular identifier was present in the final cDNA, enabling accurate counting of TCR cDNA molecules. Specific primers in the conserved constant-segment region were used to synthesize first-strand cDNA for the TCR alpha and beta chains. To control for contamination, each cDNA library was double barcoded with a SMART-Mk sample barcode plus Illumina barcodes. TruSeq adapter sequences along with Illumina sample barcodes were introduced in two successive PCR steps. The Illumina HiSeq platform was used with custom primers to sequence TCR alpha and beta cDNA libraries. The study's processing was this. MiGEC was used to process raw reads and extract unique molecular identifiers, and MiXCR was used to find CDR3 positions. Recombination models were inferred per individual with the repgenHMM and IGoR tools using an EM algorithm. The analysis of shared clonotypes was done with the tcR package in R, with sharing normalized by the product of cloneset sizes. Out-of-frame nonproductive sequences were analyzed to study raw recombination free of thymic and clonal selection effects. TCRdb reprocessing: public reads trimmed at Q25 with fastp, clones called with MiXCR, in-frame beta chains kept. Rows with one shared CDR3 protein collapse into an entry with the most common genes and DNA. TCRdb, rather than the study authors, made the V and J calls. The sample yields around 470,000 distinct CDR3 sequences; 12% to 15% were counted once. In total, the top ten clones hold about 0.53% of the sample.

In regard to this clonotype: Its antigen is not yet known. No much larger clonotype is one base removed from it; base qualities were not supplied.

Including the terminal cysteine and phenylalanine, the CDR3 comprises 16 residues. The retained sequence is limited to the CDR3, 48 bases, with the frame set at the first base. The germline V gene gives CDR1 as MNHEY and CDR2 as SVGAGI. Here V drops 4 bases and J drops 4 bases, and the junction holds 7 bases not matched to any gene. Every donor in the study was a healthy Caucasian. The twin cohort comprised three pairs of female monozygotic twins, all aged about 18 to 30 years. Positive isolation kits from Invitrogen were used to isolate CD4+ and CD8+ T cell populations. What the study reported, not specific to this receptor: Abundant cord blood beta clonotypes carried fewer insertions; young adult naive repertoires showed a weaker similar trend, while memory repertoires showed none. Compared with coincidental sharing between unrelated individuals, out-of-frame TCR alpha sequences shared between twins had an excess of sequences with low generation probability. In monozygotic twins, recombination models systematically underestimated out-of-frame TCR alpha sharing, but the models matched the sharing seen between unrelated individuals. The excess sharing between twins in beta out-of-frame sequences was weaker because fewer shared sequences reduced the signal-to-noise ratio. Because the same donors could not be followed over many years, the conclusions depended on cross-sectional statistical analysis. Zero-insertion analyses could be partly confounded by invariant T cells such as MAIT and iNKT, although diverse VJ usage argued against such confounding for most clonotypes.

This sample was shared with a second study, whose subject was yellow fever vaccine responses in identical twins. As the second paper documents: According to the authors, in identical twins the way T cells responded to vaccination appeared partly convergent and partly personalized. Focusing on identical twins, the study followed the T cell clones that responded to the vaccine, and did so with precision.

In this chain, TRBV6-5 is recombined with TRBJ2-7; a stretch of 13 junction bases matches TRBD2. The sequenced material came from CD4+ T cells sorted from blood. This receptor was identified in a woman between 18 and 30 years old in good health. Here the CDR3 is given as CASSSLLAGGRYEQYF. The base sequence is TGTGCCAGCAGTTCCTTACTAGCGGGAGGGCGGTACGAGCAGTACTTC.